The sequence of this T cell receptor beta chain was determined in a study of cytotoxic CD8 clonotypes in ibrutinib-treated CLL (dated by TCRdb to about 2021). A note on the overall study: The cohort was composed of about 10 relapsed/refractory and around 15 treatment-naive patients; IGHV unmutated status was identified in roughly 18 patients. Responses were partial in roughly 25 patients and complete in 2; after median 68 months follow-up, roughly 15 stayed in remission and 12 progressed. Samples at response were collected after a median of roughly 13 months of treatment, with a range of about 6 to 40 months. An average of 255,043 productive templates and approximately 90,000 productive rearrangements was obtained per sample. Longitudinal samples were obtainable from about 30% of the roughly 90 participants in the trial. Cryopreserved peripheral blood mononuclear cells were collected at three points: before therapy, at response, and at either sustained remission or disease progression. Patients were still on ibrutinib when every remission and progressive disease sample was collected.

The goal of deep resolution MiSeq sequencing was a depth between 1 in 1 million and 1 in 200,000 T cells, and coverage averaged 10x per clonotype. TCR beta libraries were generated with the immunoSEQ hsTCRB Kit. Regarding the original processing steps: ImmunoSEQ Data Assistant and ImmunoSEQ Analyzer were used for data analysis, and V, D and J genes were assigned according to IMGT definitions. Clonality was computed as one minus normalized Shannon entropy of productive rearrangement frequencies, ranging from 0 to 1. Only overrepresented clonotypes making up at least 0.05% of the repertoire of each patient were included in the public clonotype analysis. Repertoires from roughly 13 age-matched healthy donors in immuneACCESS were used as clonality controls. This immuneACCESS table, as held by TCRdb, lists in-frame sequences with V and J called but not all clones. Of the missing ones, under half trace to an unresolved V gene in checked studies; the others have no known cause. That table furnishes V, J and clone size, whereas the DNA furnished D and trimming. The sample profile shows tens of thousands of clones; 55% to 80% of them were found once. The ten largest clones take up under 8% of the sample.

This clone has just one count. Which antigen it targets is not known. Base qualities are not at hand, and no much larger clone is one base apart. Study-wide conclusions, independent of this receptor: An increase in clonality was observed at ibrutinib response, with clonality remaining stable during sustained remission and falling back toward baseline at progression. Public clonotypes were rare and either shrank or stayed stable during treatment, and the rise in clonality at ibrutinib response reflected expansion of private clonotypes. Sampling times were not matched between patients in sustained remission and patients whose disease was progressing, and lymph node repertoires were not examined. At baseline, clonality was higher than in age-matched healthy donors and showed a strong correlation with circulating CD8+ T-cell counts.

In light of the paper, this sample's time point label describes: progressive disease on ibrutinib. For TCR beta library preparation, 2 to 2.5 micrograms of genomic DNA were isolated from cryopreserved PBMCs. Longitudinal blood samples from CLL patients on ibrutinib monotherapy were analyzed using high-throughput TCR beta sequencing. The patients were enrolled in a single-center, open-label phase 2 trial of ibrutinib monotherapy. This TCR derives from a human donor with chronic lymphocytic leukemia. Sequenced here: PBMCs, sampled at disease progression, from a patient treated with ibrutinib.

The nucleotide sequence is TGTGCCAGCAGTTACTCAGCAGGGGCTGGGGAAAAACTGTTTTTT. Its product reads: CASSYSAGAGEKLFF. Recombination connected TRBV6-5 to TRBJ1-4; the D gene is perhaps TRBD1, from 6 matching bases. V gives up 0 bases and J gives up 8 bases, and the segment between their germline ends measures 13 bases. The germline V gene yields MNHEY for CDR1 and SVGAGI for CDR2. The CDR3 starts with the cysteine, ends with the phenylalanine, and has 15 residues. CDR3 DNA is the only sequence kept; it has 45 bases, read in frame from the first base.